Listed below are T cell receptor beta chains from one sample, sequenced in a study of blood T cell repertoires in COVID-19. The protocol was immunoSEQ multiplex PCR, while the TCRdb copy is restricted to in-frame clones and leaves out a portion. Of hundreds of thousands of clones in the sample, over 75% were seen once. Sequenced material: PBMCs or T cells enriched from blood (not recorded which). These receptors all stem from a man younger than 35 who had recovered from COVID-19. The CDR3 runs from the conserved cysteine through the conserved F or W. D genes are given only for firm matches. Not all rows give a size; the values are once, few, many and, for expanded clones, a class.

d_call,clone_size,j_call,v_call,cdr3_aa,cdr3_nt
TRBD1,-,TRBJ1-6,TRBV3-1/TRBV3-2,CASSPDRGSPLHF,TGTGCCAGCAGCCCTGACAGGGGTTCACCCCTCCACTTT
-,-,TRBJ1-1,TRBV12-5,CASGLLLGRRTSEAFF,TGTGCTAGTGGTTTGCTGCTCGGGCGGAGGACGTCTGAAGCTTTCTTT
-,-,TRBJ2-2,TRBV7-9,CASSLSGRANTGELFF,TGTGCCAGCAGCTTATCCGGCAGGGCGAACACCGGGGAGCTGTTTTTT
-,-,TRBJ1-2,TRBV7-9,CASSFGPPEGYGYTF,TGTGCCAGCAGCTTTGGGCCCCCCGAGGGCTATGGCTACACCTTC
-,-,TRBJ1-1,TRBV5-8,CASSPGGTLNTEAFF,TGTGCCAGCAGCCCGGGGGGTACATTGAACACTGAAGCTTTCTTT
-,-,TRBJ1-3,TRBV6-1,CASSVNLPTAGGNTIYF,TGTGCCAGCAGTGTGAATTTACCGACAGCAGGAGGAAACACCATATATTTT
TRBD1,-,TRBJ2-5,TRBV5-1,CASSLQGARETQYF,TGCGCCAGCAGCTTACAGGGGGCGAGGGAGACCCAGTACTTC
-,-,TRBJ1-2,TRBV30,CAWSVRFRQSTYGYTF,TGTGCCTGGAGTGTACGGTTTCGACAGTCTACCTATGGCTACACCTTC
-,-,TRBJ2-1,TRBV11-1,CASSLGTLNEQFF,TGTGCCAGCAGCCTCGGGACTCTCAATGAGCAGTTCTTC
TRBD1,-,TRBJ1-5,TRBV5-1,CASSPDRGNQPQHF,TGCGCCAGCAGTCCGGACAGGGGAAATCAGCCCCAGCATTTT
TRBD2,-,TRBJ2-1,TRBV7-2,CASSLALSSGYNEQFF,TGTGCCAGCAGCTTAGCGTTGTCTAGCGGCTACAATGAGCAGTTCTTC
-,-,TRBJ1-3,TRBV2,CTSSEQSDGNTIYF,TGTACCAGCAGTGAACAGAGCGATGGAAACACCATATATTTT
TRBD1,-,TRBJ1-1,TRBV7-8,CASSLMGQMNTEAFF,TGTGCCAGCAGCTTAATGGGACAGATGAACACTGAAGCTTTCTTT
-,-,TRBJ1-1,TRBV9,CASSVTGYGTEAFF,TGTGCCAGCAGCGTTACAGGGTATGGGACTGAAGCTTTCTTT
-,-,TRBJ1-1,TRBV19,CASNPTGFMGAFF,TGTGCCAGTAACCCCACGGGATTTATGGGAGCTTTCTTT
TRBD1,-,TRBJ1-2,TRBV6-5,CASSYPGQGDSYGYTF,TGTGCCAGCAGTTACCCCGGACAGGGGGATAGCTATGGCTACACCTTC
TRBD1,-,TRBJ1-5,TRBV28,CASSTPRDRWRQPQHF,TGTGCCAGCAGTACCCCTAGGGACAGGTGGAGGCAGCCCCAGCATTTT
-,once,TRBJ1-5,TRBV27,CASSSTGITLPALYSSNQPQHF,TGTGCCAGCAGTTCCACAGGAATCACCCTCCCAGCCCTATATAGTAGCAATCAGCCCCAGCATTTT
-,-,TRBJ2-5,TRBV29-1,CSVESETQYF,TGCAGCGTCGAGAGTGAGACCCAGTACTTC
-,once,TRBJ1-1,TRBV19,CASSISWFKLMNTEAFF,TGTGCCAGTAGTATATCTTGGTTTAAACTCATGAACACTGAAGCTTTCTTT
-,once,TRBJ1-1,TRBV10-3,CAISGVGAIMNTEAFF,TGTGCCATCAGTGGGGTTGGGGCTATTATGAACACTGAAGCTTTCTTT